One T cell receptor beta chain is described in this entry. Its antigen remains unknown. One entry per CDR3 protein results from TCRdb running MiXCR on the RACE reads. There are roughly 380,000 distinct CDR3 sequences in the sample; approximately 5.1% occur only once, and 2.5% to 3% lies in the top ten. V was clipped by 4 bases and J by 4 bases; unmatched bases: 16. The CDR3 extends over 18 amino acids. The germline gives CDR1 WNHNN, CDR2 SYGVQD (reference sequence). This sample was taken from a study of human T cells and chemical hapten exposure. Regarding the study as a whole: With patch test score, the counts of PT1 expanded TCRs showed a positive correlation.

Regarding time point: pre-sensitization, week 0. The treatment is: therapeutic diphenylcyclopropenone sensitization with weekly scalp DPC. This TCR derives from a woman aged 50 to 60 with alopecia areata. Some clones in this sample may be carry-over from other donors' samples. Here the sequenced sample was whole blood, taken in connection with sensitization to the hapten diphenylcyclopropenone (DPC). V gene TRBV10-1 combines with J gene TRBJ1-5; 7 bases are shared with TRBD1. In nucleotides, the CDR3 is TGCGCCAGCAGTGGACCACAGGGGTCAGCCCCAACGAATCAGCCCCAGCATTTT. This codes for CASSGPQGSAPTNQPQHF.